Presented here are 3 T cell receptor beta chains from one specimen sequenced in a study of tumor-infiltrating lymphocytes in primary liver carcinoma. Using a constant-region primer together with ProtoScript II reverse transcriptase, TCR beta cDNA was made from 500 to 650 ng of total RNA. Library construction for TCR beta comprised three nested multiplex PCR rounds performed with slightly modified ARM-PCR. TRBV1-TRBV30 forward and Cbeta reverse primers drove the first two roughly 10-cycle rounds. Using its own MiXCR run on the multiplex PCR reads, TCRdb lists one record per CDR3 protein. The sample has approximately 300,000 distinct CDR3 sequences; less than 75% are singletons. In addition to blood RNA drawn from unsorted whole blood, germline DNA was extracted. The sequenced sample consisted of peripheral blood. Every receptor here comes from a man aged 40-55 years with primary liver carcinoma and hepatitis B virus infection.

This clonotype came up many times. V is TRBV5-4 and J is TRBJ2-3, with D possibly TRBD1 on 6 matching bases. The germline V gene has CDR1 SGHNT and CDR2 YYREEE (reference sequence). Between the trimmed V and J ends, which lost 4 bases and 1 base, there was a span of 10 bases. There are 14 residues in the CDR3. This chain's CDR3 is CASSPGQRTDTQYF. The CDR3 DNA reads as TGTGCCAGCAGCCCAGGACAGCGCACAGATACGCAGTATTTT.

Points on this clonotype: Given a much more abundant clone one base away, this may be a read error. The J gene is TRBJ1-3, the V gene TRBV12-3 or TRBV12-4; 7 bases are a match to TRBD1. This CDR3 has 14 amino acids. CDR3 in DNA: TGTGCCAGCAGTTTCAAGGGGGCTGGAAACACCTTATATTTT. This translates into CASSFKGAGNTLYF.

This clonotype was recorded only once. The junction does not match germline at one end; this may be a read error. The chain's CDR3 is CASSERLAGGETQYF. The CDR3 DNA is TGTGCCAGTAGTGAACGGCTAGCGGGAGGAGAAACGCAGTATTTT. The V and J genes are TRBV6-1 and TRBJ2-3, with 11 bases that match TRBD2. The CDR3 loop spans 15 amino acids. Germline V CDR1 and CDR2: MNHNS, SASEGT.